These 3 T cell receptor beta chains were all obtained from the same sample, sequenced in a study of blood T cell repertoires in COVID-19. Profiled with immunoSEQ multiplex PCR; TCRdb holds only in-frame clones, not every one. Found here are roughly 260,000 clones, approximately 88% of them singletons; the top ten hold 2.6%. Sequencing input: PBMCs or T cells enriched from blood (not recorded which). Receptors were obtained from a woman aged 25-40 years with acute COVID-19.

V is TRBV5-1 and J is TRBJ1-5; 9 positions match TRBD1. V gave up 0 bases and J gave up 6 bases; unmatched junction bases: 1. This CDR3 has 14 residues. Germline V gives CDR1 SGHRS, CDR2 YFSETQ. The CDR3 DNA follows: TGCGCCAGCAGCTTGGGGACAGGGGTTCAGCCCCAGCATTTT. Translating gives CASSLGTGVQPQHF.

CDR3 in DNA: TGCGCCAGCAGCCAACTTGCAGGGGAGAGCTATGGCTACACCTTC. Its translation is CASSQLAGESYGYTF. The V and J genes are TRBV4-1 and TRBJ1-2; possibly TRBD1 for D (6 bases). The CDR3 extends over 15 amino acids. The V end was cut by 2 bases, the J end by 4 bases, with 14 bases between. Germline CDR1 MGHRA, CDR2 YSYEKL.

This sequence joins TRBV15 and TRBJ2-7, with a weak D call TRBD2 (5 bases). Trimming took off 2 bases at V and 3 bases at J, with 11 bases between the two ends. The germline gives CDR1 LNHNV, CDR2 YYDKDF (reference sequence). This CDR3 is 14 amino acids long. The CDR3 sequence: CATSRNTGNYEQYF. The CDR3 nucleotides read TGTGCCACCAGCAGAAACACGGGGAACTACGAGCAGTACTTC.